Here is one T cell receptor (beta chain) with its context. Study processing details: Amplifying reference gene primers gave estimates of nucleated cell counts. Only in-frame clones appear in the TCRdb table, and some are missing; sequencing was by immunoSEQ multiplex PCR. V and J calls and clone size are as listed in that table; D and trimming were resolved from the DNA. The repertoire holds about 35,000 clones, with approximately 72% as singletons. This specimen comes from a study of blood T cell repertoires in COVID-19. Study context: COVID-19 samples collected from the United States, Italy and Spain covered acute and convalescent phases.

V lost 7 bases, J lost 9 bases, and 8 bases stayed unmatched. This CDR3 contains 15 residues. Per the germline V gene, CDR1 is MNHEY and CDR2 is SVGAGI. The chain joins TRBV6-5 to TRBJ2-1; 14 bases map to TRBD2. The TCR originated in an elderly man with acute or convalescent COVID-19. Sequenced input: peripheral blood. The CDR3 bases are TGTGCCAGCACCCCGACTAGCGGGGGGGCCGGTGAGCAGTTCTTC. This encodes CASTPTSGGAGEQFF.